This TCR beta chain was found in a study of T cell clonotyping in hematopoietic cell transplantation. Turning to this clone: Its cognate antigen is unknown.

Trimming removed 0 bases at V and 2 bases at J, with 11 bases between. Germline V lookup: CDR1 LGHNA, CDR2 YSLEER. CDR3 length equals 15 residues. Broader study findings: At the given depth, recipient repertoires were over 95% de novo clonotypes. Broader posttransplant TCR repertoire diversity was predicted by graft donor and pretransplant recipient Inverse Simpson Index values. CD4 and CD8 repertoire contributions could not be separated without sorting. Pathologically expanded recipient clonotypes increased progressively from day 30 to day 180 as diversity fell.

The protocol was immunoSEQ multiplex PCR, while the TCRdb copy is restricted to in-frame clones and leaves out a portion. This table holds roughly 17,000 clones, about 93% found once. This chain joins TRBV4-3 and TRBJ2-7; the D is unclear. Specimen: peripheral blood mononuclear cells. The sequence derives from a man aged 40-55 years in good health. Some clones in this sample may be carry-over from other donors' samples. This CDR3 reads CASSQDADKPYEQYF. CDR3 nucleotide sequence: TGCGCCAGCAGCCAAGATGCGGATAAACCCTACGAGCAGTACTTC.